This TCR beta chain was profiled in a study of shared clonotypes between healthy human individuals. The naive CD8 subset, CD45RO-negative cells positively selected for CCR7, excluded terminally differentiated effector memory CD45RA+ cells. Trimming cost V 4 bases and J 7 bases; bases outside gene matches: 6. The CDR3 runs to 16 residues. The V gene's germline CDR1 is SGHAT and CDR2 FQNNGV. Sequencing used immunoSEQ multiplex PCR; TCRdb keeps in-frame clones, though not all of them. Found here are roughly 600,000 clones, more than 95% of them singletons; the top ten hold 0.3%. This TCR was recovered from a man aged 30-40 years in good health. Sequencing was carried out using naive CD8+ T cells sorted from blood. The rearrangement uses TRBV11-2 and TRBJ2-1; 14 bases are shared with TRBD2. In DNA form, the CDR3 reads TGTGCCAGCAGCTGGGGGACTAGCGGGAGTTTGAATGAGCAGTTCTTC. This encodes CASSWGTSGSLNEQFF.